These T cell receptor beta chains were read from a single sample in a study of T-cell reconstitution after alpha-beta-depleted transplantation in children. One entry per CDR3 protein, called by TCRdb with MiXCR from the PCR reads. The repertoire includes approximately 400,000 distinct CDR3 sequences, 11% of them detected once, and over 4.5% sits in the top ten. This specimen consisted of PBMCs from the stem cell graft donor, obtained from the stem cell graft. The receptors were gathered from a human donor who donated a stem cell graft to a child with acute myeloid leukemia. CDR3s include the opening cysteine and the closing phenylalanine or tryptophan. A D gene is named only where the DNA matches it firmly. Size tells how often a clone was seen (once, few, many) or the class of an expanded clone, and some rows leave it out.

clone_size d_call j_call v_call cdr3_aa cdr3_nt
few NA TRBJ2-1 TRBV11-2 CASSLTLGASGLEQFF TGTGCCAGCAGCTTAACGTTGGGGGCTAGTGGGTTGGAACAGTTCTTC
NA NA TRBJ1-6 TRBV7-6 CASSLSPGRDSPLHF TGTGCCAGCAGCTTAAGTCCGGGCCGTGATTCACCCCTCCACTTT
NA TRBD2 TRBJ2-7 TRBV28 CASRAGTSGRADEQYF TGTGCCAGCAGGGCCGGGACTAGCGGGAGGGCCGACGAGCAGTACTTC
NA NA TRBJ1-3 TRBV5-5 CASSLYADSGNTIYF TGTGCCAGCAGCTTGTATGCAGACTCTGGAAACACCATATATTTT
NA TRBD1 TRBJ1-4 TRBV9 CASSPFGTGAEKLFF TGTGCCAGCAGCCCCTTCGGGACAGGGGCTGAAAAACTGTTTTTT
few TRBD2 TRBJ2-5 TRBV7-6 CASSLGVAGDQETQYF TGTGCCAGCAGCTTAGGGGTAGCGGGGGACCAAGAGACCCAGTACTTC
NA TRBD2 TRBJ2-1 TRBV4-2 CASSQDLPTSGSTYEQFF TGTGCCAGCAGCCAAGACCTACCGACTAGCGGGAGTACCTATGAGCAGTTCTTC
few NA TRBJ1-6 TRBV5-6 CASSHDRSYNSPLHF TGTGCCAGCAGCCACGACAGATCCTATAATTCACCCCTCCACTTT
NA TRBD1 TRBJ1-1 TRBV18 CASSRGQAVSEAFF TGTGCCAGCTCACGGGGACAGGCGGTCTCTGAAGCTTTCTTT
NA NA TRBJ2-2 TRBV9 CASSVEVNTGELFF TGTGCCAGCAGCGTAGAGGTGAACACCGGGGAGCTGTTTTTT
few NA TRBJ2-4 TRBV20-1 CSARDRTGKNIQYF TGCAGTGCTAGAGATAGAACAGGCAAAAACATTCAGTACTTC
few NA TRBJ2-3 TRBV18 CASSPPTGLSDTQYF TGTGCCAGCTCACCACCGACGGGGCTTTCAGATACGCAGTATTTT
NA NA TRBJ2-7 TRBV29-1 CSVVLGAHEQYF TGCAGCGTTGTACTCGGGGCGCACGAGCAGTACTTC
few TRBD1 TRBJ1-1 TRBV5-1 CASSFTGVRDTEAFF TGCGCCAGCAGCTTTACAGGGGTTAGGGACACTGAAGCTTTCTTT
NA TRBD1 TRBJ2-5 TRBV5-1 CASSLWGPGTGTRETQYF TGCGCCAGCAGCTTGTGGGGCCCCGGGACAGGGACGAGGGAGACCCAGTACTTC
NA NA TRBJ2-2 TRBV6-6 CASRTGLGGELFF TGTGCCAGCAGAACCGGCCTGGGTGGGGAGCTGTTTTTT
few TRBD2 TRBJ2-3 TRBV9 CASSVGTSGARRTQYF TGTGCCAGCAGCGTCGGGACTAGCGGGGCCCGTCGTACGCAGTATTTT
few NA TRBJ1-5 TRBV2 CASSDGYRFNQPQHF TGTGCCAGCAGTGACGGGTACAGGTTTAATCAGCCCCAGCATTTT
few TRBD2 TRBJ2-1 TRBV5-1 CASSLPGTSGGYNYNEQFF TGCGCCAGCAGCTTACCAGGGACTAGCGGGGGGTATAACTACAATGAGCAGTTCTTC
few TRBD1 TRBJ1-1 TRBV7-3 CASSLRAYRGQGNTEAFF TGTGCCAGCAGCCTCAGGGCTTACAGGGGGCAAGGGAACACTGAAGCTTTCTTT
once NA TRBJ2-1 TRBV4-1 CASSQVGGATPNEQFF TGCGCCAGCAGCCAAGTAGGGGGGGCGACGCCCAATGAGCAGTTCTTC
NA NA TRBJ2-2 TRBV12-3/TRBV12-4 CASSFSRYTGELFF TGTGCCAGCAGTTTCTCTAGGTACACCGGGGAGCTGTTTTTT
NA NA TRBJ2-5 TRBV12-5 CASGLPGPVRETQYF TGTGCTAGTGGTTTGCCGGGGCCGGTTCGGGAGACCCAGTACTTC
NA NA TRBJ2-1 TRBV7-3 CASSLGVLAPYNEQFF TGTGCCAGCAGCTTAGGCGTGCTGGCGCCCTACAATGAGCAGTTCTTC
few TRBD2 TRBJ2-1 TRBV4-2 CASSQVLASGGDEQFF TGTGCCAGCAGCCAAGTCTTAGCTAGCGGGGGCGATGAGCAGTTCTTC
few TRBD2 TRBJ2-7 TRBV2 CAHSPAASGNYEQYF TGTGCGCACTCCCCGGCGGCTAGCGGTAACTACGAGCAGTACTTC
few NA TRBJ2-4 TRBV12-3/TRBV12-4 CASSLGAGAKNIQYF TGTGCCAGCAGTTTAGGGGCAGGGGCCAAAAACATTCAGTACTTC
NA NA TRBJ2-5 TRBV5-1 CASSLDPEWQETQYF TGCGCCAGCAGCTTGGATCCAGAATGGCAAGAGACCCAGTACTTC
NA NA TRBJ2-7 TRBV20-1 CSAVGGDVSYEQYF TGCAGTGCTGTAGGGGGGGACGTCTCCTACGAGCAGTACTTC
few TRBD2 TRBJ2-3 TRBV29-1 CSVEGLAGTDTQYF TGCAGCGTTGAAGGGCTAGCGGGCACAGATACGCAGTATTTT
few NA TRBJ1-5 TRBV6-1 CASSPGQPSQPQHF TGTGCCAGCAGCCCCGGACAGCCCAGTCAGCCCCAGCATTTT
many NA TRBJ1-5 TRBV3-1 CASSQSDQPQHF TGTGCCAGCAGCCAAAGCGATCAGCCCCAGCATTTT
few NA TRBJ1-3 TRBV6-2/TRBV6-3 CASSKGRGTVSGNTIYF TGTGCCAGCAGTAAAGGCCGCGGGACGGTCTCTGGAAACACCATATATTTT
few NA TRBJ1-1 TRBV20-1 CSAAGSGGRRGSTEAFF TGCAGTGCAGCCGGGTCGGGGGGGCGAAGGGGATCCACTGAAGCTTTCTTT
NA TRBD1 TRBJ2-1 TRBV5-1 CASSLPPGQRYNEQFF TGCGCCAGCAGCTTGCCGCCGGGACAGAGATACAATGAGCAGTTCTTC
NA NA TRBJ2-7 TRBV5-1 CASSSDGYTDEQYF TGCGCCAGCAGCTCGGACGGATATACGGACGAGCAGTACTTC
many NA TRBJ2-5 TRBV11-2 CASSLAREGAETQYF TGTGCCAGCAGCTTAGCCAGGGAGGGGGCTGAGACCCAGTACTTC
NA TRBD1 TRBJ2-2 TRBV15 CATSRDPRTGGYTGELFF TGTGCCACCAGCAGAGATCCCCGGACAGGTGGTTACACCGGGGAGCTGTTTTTT
few TRBD2 TRBJ2-5 TRBV10-3 CAISEVASGRETQYF TGTGCCATCAGTGAAGTGGCTAGCGGGAGAGAGACCCAGTACTTC
NA NA TRBJ1-3 TRBV12-3/TRBV12-4 CASSLLGGGNTIYF TGTGCCAGCAGTTTACTCGGGGGCGGAAACACCATATATTTT
NA NA TRBJ2-1 TRBV20-1 CSASRGSPYNEQFF TGCAGTGCTAGTAGGGGATCACCTTACAATGAGCAGTTCTTC
many TRBD1 TRBJ1-5 TRBV27 CASKSDRGLGQPQHF TGTGCCAGCAAGTCCGACAGGGGATTAGGTCAGCCCCAGCATTTT
NA NA TRBJ1-1 TRBV20-1 CIPGRKNTEAFF TGCATCCCGGGACGGAAGAACACTGAAGCTTTCTTT
NA NA TRBJ2-1 TRBV5-1 CASSLEGVANPSNEQFF TGCGCCAGCAGCTTGGAAGGCGTAGCGAACCCAAGCAATGAGCAGTTCTTC
many TRBD1 TRBJ2-2 TRBV10-3 CAAAGTVSTGELFF TGTGCCGCAGCCGGGACAGTGTCCACCGGGGAGCTGTTTTTT
few TRBD2 TRBJ2-1 TRBV6-2/TRBV6-3 CASSSLPGLADYNEQFF TGTGCCAGCAGTTCCCTCCCGGGACTAGCGGACTACAATGAGCAGTTCTTC
many NA TRBJ2-1 TRBV7-3 CASSLRGGRNWHNEQFF TGTGCCAGCAGCTTAAGGGGGGGGCGGAACTGGCACAATGAGCAGTTCTTC
NA NA TRBJ2-3 TRBV20-1 CSARRAGPGGTDTQYF TGCAGTGCTAGAAGAGCGGGCCCCGGCGGCACAGATACGCAGTATTTT
NA TRBD1 TRBJ2-7 TRBV5-1 CASSLDGQGLYEQYF TGCGCCAGCAGCTTGGACGGACAGGGTCTCTACGAGCAGTACTTC
few TRBD2 TRBJ2-2 TRBV20-1 CSALPTSGGTNTGELFF TGCAGTGCCCTTCCTACTAGCGGGGGAACGAACACCGGGGAGCTGTTTTTT
few NA TRBJ1-2 TRBV10-2 CASSAGDGYTF TGCGCCAGCAGTGCGGGGGATGGCTACACCTTC
few NA TRBJ1-1 TRBV19 CASSSPGAANTEAFF TGTGCCAGTAGTTCGCCCGGGGCCGCGAACACTGAAGCTTTCTTT
NA TRBD1 TRBJ2-7 TRBV7-9 CASSHPRDRKDEQYF TGTGCCAGCAGCCACCCCCGGGACAGAAAGGACGAGCAGTACTTC